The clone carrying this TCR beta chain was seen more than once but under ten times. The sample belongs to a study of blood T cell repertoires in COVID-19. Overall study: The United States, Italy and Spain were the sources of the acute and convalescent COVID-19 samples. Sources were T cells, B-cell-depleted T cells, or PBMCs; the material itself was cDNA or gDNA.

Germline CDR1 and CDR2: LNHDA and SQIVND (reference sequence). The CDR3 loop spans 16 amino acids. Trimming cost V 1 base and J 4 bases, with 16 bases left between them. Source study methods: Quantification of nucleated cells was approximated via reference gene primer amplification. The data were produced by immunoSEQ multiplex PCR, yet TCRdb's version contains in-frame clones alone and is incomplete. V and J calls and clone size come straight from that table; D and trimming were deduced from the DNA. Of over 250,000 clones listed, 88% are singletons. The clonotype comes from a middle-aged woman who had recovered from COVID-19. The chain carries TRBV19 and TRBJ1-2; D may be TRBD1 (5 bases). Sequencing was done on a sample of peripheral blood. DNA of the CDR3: TGTGCCAGTAGTATAGGTCAGGGAGGCCCTGGCTATGGCTACACCTTC. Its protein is CASSIGQGGPGYGYTF.